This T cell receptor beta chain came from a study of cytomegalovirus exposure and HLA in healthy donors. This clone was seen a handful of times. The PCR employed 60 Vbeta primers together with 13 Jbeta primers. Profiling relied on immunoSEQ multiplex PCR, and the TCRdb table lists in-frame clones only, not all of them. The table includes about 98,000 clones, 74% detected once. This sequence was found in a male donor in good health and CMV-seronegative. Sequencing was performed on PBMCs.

CDR3 sequence: CASSPGVNEQFF. The CDR3 nucleotides read TGTGCCAGCAGTCCCGGTGTCAATGAGCAGTTCTTC. The chain couples TRBV28 to TRBJ2-1; D is undetermined. This CDR3 is built from 12 residues. V lost 5 bases to trimming and J lost 6 bases, with 8 bases between them. Germline V CDR1 and CDR2: MDHEN, SYDVKM.